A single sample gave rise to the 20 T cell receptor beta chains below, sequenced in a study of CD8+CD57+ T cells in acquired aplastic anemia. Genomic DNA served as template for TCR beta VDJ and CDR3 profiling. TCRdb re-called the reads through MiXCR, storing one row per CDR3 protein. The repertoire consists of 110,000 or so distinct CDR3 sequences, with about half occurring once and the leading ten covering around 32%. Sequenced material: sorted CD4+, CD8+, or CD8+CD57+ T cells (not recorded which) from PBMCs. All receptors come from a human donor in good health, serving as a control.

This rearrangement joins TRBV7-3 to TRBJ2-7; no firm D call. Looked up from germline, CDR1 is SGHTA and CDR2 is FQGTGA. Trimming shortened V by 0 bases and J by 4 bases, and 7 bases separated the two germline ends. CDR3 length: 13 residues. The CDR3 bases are TGTGCCAGCAGCTTAACAAGAGAATACGAGCAGTACTTC. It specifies CASSLTREYEQYF.

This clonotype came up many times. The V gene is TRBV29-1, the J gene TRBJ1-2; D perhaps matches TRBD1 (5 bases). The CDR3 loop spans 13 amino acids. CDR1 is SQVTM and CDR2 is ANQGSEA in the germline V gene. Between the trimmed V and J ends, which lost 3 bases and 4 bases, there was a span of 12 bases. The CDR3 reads CSVEEGPFYGYTF. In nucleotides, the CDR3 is TGCAGCGTTGAGGAGGGGCCCTTCTATGGCTACACCTTC.

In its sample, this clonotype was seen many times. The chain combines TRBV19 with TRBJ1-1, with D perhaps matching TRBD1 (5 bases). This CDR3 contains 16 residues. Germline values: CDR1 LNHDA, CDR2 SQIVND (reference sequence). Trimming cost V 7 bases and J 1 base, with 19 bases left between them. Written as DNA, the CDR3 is TGTGCCAGTAACCGGGGGGGGATTGATGGGAACACTGAAGCTTTCTTT. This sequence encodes CASNRGGIDGNTEAFF.

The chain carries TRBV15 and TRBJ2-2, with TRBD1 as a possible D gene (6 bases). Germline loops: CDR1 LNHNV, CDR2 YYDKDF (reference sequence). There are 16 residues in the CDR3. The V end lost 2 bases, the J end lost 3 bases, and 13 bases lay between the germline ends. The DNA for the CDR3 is TGTGCCACCAGCAGACCAACAGGGACCTACACCGGGGAGCTGTTTTTT. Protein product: CATSRPTGTYTGELFF.

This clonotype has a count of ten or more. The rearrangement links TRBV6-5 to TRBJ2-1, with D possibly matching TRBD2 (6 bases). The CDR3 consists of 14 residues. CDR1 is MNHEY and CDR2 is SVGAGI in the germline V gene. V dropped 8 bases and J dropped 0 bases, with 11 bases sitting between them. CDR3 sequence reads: CASCPGSSYNEQFF. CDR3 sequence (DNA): TGTGCCAGCTGTCCCGGGAGCTCCTACAATGAGCAGTTCTTC.

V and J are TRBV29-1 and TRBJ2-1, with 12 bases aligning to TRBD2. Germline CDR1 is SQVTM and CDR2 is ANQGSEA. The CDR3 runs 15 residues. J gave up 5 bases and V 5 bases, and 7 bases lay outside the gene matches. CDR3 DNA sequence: TGCAGCGTTCAAAGAGCTAGCGGGGGGGACAATGAGCAGTTCTTC. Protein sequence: CSVQRASGGDNEQFF.

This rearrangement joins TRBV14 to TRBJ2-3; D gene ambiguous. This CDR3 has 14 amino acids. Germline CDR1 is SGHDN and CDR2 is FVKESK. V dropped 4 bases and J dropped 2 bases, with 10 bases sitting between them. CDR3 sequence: CASSRGSNTDTQYF. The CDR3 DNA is TGTGCCAGCAGCCGAGGAAGTAACACAGATACGCAGTATTTT. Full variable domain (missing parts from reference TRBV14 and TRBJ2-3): EAGVTQFPSHSVIEKGQTVTLRCDPISGHDNLYWYRRVMGKEIKFLLHFVKESKQDESGMPNNRFLAERTGGTYSTLKVQPAELEDSGVYFCASSRGSNTDTQYFGPGTRLTVL.

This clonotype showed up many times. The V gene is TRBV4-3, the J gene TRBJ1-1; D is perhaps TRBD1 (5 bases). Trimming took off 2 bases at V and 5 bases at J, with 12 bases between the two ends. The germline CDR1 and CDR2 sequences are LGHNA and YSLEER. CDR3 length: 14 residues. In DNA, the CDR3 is TGCGCCAGCAGCCAACGTACGGGGGTAACTGAAGCTTTCTTT. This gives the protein CASSQRTGVTEAFF.

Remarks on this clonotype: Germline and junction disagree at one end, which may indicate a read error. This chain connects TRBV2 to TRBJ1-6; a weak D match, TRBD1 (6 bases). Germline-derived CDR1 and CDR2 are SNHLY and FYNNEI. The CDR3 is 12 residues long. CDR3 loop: CASTAGDSPLHF. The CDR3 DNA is TGTGCCAGCACGGCAGGGGATTCGCCCCTCCACTTT.

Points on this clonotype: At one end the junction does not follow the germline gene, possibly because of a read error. Here the CDR3 reads CSAPGTGPSNEQYF. The CDR3 region has the DNA TGCAGTGCCCCCGGGACAGGGCCCTCCAACGAGCAGTACTTC. The rearrangement links TRBV20-1 to TRBJ2-7, with TRBD1 matching 9 bases. Germline values: CDR1 DFQATT, CDR2 SNEGSKA (reference sequence). The CDR3 runs to 14 residues.

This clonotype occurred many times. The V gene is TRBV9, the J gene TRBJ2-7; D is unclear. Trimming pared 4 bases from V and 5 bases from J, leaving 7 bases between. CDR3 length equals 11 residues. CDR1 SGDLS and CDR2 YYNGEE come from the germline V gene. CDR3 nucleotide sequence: TGTGCCAGCAGCACCAACAACGAGCAGTACTTC. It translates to CASSTNNEQYF.

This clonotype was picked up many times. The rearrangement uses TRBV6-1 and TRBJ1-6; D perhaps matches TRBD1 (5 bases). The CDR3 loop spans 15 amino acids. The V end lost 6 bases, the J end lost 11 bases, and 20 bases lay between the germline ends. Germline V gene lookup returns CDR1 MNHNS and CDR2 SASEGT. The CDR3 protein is CASRDRDVGPTPLHF. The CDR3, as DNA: TGTGCCAGCAGGGACCGGGACGTCGGTCCGACACCCCTCCACTTT.

The CDR3: CAATEGRYTEAFF. CDR3 coding DNA: TGTGCCGCCACCGAGGGGAGGTACACTGAAGCTTTCTTT. J is TRBJ1-1 and V is TRBV24-1, with a possible D match to TRBD1 (5 bases). The germline V and J ends were trimmed by 12 bases and 3 bases, with 16 bases remaining between them. CDR1 KGHDR and CDR2 SFDVKD come from the germline V gene. The CDR3 consists of 13 residues.

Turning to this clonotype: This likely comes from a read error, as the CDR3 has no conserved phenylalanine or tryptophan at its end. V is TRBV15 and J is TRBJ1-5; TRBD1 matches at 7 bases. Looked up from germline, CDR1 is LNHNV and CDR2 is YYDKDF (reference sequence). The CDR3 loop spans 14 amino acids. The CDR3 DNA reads TGCGCCACCAGGGCCGGAGCAGGGGGTCAGCCCCAGCATTCT. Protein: CATRAGAGGQPQHS.

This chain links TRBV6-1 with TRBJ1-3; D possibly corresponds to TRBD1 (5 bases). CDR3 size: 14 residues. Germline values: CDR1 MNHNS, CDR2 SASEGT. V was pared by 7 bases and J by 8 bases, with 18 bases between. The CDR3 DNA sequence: TGTGCCAGCATCGAAACGGGCAGGGTGGACACCATATATTTT. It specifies CASIETGRVDTIYF.

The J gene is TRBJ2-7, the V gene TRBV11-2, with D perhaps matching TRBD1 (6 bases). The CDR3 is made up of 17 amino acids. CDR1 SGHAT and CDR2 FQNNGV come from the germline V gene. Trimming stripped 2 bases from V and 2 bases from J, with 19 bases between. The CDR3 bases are TGTGCCAGCAGCTTATCCCTCCATACAGGGACCCCCTACGAGCAGTACTTC. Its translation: CASSLSLHTGTPYEQYF.

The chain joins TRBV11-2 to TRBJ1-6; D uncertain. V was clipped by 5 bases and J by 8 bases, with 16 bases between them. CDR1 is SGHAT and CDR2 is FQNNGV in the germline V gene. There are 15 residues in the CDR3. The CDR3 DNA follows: TGTGCCAGCAGCCCCGATACCGGGGTACATTCACCCCTCCACTTT. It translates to CASSPDTGVHSPLHF. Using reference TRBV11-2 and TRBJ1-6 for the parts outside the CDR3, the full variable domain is EAGVAQSPRYKIIEKRQSVAFWCNPISGHATLYWYQQILGQGPKLLIQFQNNGVVDDSQLPKDRFSAERLKGVDSTLKIQPAKLEDSAVYLCASSPDTGVHSPLHFGNGTRLTVT.

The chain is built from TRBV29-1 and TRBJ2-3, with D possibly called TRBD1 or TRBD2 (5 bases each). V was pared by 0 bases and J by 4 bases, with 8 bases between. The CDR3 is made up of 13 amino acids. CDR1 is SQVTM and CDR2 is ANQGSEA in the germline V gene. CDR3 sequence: CSVEEGRADTQYF. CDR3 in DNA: TGCAGCGTTGAAGAGGGGCGGGCAGATACGCAGTATTTT.

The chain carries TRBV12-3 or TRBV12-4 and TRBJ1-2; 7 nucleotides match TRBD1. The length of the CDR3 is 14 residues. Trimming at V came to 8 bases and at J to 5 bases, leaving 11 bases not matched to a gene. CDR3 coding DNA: TGTGCCAGCGCATTTGGGACAGAGCCTTATGGCTACACCTTC. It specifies CASAFGTEPYGYTF.

The DNA for the CDR3 is TGCAGTGCTAGAAGGGATCTCGGGGGCTACACCTTC. The encoded protein is CSARRDLGGYTF. The J gene is TRBJ1-2, the V gene TRBV20-1; D unclear. Germline V lookup: CDR1 DFQATT, CDR2 SNEGSKA (reference sequence). The CDR3 is 12 amino acids. V was clipped by 2 bases and J by 8 bases, with 12 bases between them.